The next 16 T cell receptor beta chains were all read from a single sample in a study of identical twins. MiXCR was run by TCRdb on the 5' RACE reads, yielding one entry per CDR3 protein. The table lists approximately 1.8 million distinct CDR3 sequences, about 31% of them singletons. Sequenced sample: cord blood. These TCRs come from a newborn girl in good health.

Written as DNA, the CDR3 is TGCAGTGCTAGAAAGGGAGGGAGACGAAGCTTTGGCTACACCTTC. Protein product: CSARKGGRRSFGYTF. The chain has TRBV20-1 and TRBJ1-2, with D unresolved. Germline V CDR1 and CDR2: DFQATT, SNEGSKA (reference sequence). CDR3 length: 15 amino acids. Trimming pared 2 bases from V and 7 bases from J, leaving 20 bases between.

This clonotype has only a few counts. The gene calls are TRBV20-1 and TRBJ2-3; 12 positions agree with TRBD2. The CDR3 covers 13 residues. Germline-derived CDR1 and CDR2 are DFQATT and SNEGSKA (reference sequence). The V and J ends lost 6 bases and 6 bases, in that order; junction bases with no gene match: 4. The CDR3, as DNA: TGCAGTGCGACTAGCGGGAGTTGGGATACGCAGTATTTT. Translation gives CSATSGSWDTQYF.

This clonotype was found a few times. The chain couples TRBV12-3 or TRBV12-4 to TRBJ2-1; 9 nucleotides align to TRBD1. The tail of the sequence fits TRBJ2-7 better, so the J call may be wrong. The CDR3 length is 16 residues. CDR3: CASRPPGQGSYNEQYF. The CDR3 DNA follows: TGTGCCAGCAGACCCCCGGGACAGGGATCCTACAATGAGCAGTACTTC.

The chain joins TRBV10-2 to TRBJ2-3; D ambiguous. This CDR3 comprises 10 residues. Germline CDR1 WSHSY, CDR2 SAAADI. Trimming cost V 8 bases and J 4 bases, with 4 bases left between them. This CDR3 reads CASLSDTQYF. The CDR3 region has the DNA TGCGCCAGCTTGTCAGATACGCAGTATTTT.

V is TRBV7-2 and J is TRBJ1-3; TRBD1 might be the D (5 bases). Trimming removed 4 bases at V and 0 bases at J, with 13 bases between. The CDR3 has 16 amino acids. CDR1 and CDR2 (germline): SGHTA, FQGNSA. CDR3 loop: CASSSQAGYSGNTIYF. CDR3 nucleotide sequence: TGTGCCAGCAGCTCACAAGCAGGGTACTCTGGAAACACCATATATTTT.

This clonotype showed up just a few times. The CDR3 protein is CASSYVAGGPDNEQFF. The CDR3 nucleotides are TGTGCCAGCAGCTACGTAGCGGGAGGGCCGGACAATGAGCAGTTCTTC. The chain carries TRBV9 and TRBJ2-1; the match to TRBD2 covers 11 bases. Germline V gives CDR1 SGDLS, CDR2 YYNGEE. There are 16 residues in the CDR3. V lost 4 bases, J lost 5 bases, and 8 bases stayed unmatched. Together with reference TRBV9 and TRBJ2-1, the CDR3 gives the full variable domain: DSGVTQTPKHLITATGQRVTLRCSPRSGDLSVYWYQQSLDQGLQFLIQYYNGEERAKGNILERFSAQQFPDLHSELNLSSLELGDSALYFCASSYVAGGPDNEQFFGPGTRLTVL.

This clonotype has just one count. This CDR3 fails to terminate in the conserved phenylalanine or tryptophan, so it likely reflects a read error. This rearrangement joins TRBV14 to TRBJ2-3; D ambiguous. The germline V gene has CDR1 SGHDN and CDR2 FVKESK. The CDR3 is 13 amino acids. V was cut by 1 base and J by 1 base, with 3 bases left in between. Here the CDR3 DNA reads TGTGCCAGCAGCCAAGGACGCACAGATACGCAGTATGTT. Protein sequence: CASSQGRTDTQYV.

This clonotype was counted between two and nine times. This chain connects TRBV5-1 to TRBJ2-7; TRBD1 matches 9 bases. This CDR3 has 13 residues. Losses at the gene ends were 4 bases for V and 5 bases for J; bases not matched to a gene: 4. Germline CDR1 and CDR2: SGHRS and YFSETQ. The DNA for the CDR3 is TGCGCCAGCAGCACTGGACAGGGGCACGAGCAGTACTTC. It specifies CASSTGQGHEQYF.

This chain links TRBV5-4 with TRBJ2-7; tentatively, D is TRBD2 (6 bases). Trimming cost V 0 bases and J 4 bases, with 20 bases left between them. The CDR3 extends over 17 amino acids. Per the germline V gene, CDR1 is SGHNT and CDR2 is YYREEE (reference sequence). In DNA form, the CDR3 reads TGTGCCAGCAGCTTGGGGCTAGTAGCAGGAGGGTCTTACGAGCAGTACTTC. This codes for CASSLGLVAGGSYEQYF.

This chain uses TRBV28 with TRBJ1-1, with D perhaps TRBD1 (5 bases). Deletions cut 5 bases from V and 1 base from J, with 11 bases between. Per germline, CDR1 MDHEN and CDR2 SYDVKM. The CDR3 is made up of 14 amino acids. The CDR3 is CASSGGLTNTEAFF. CDR3 bases: TGTGCCAGCAGTGGGGGGTTGACGAACACTGAAGCTTTCTTT. Filled out from reference TRBV28 and TRBJ1-1, the complete variable domain reads DVKVTQSSRYLVKRTGEKVFLECVQDMDHENMFWYRQDPGLGLRLIYFSYDVKMKEKGDIPEGYSVSREKKERFSLILESASTNQTSMYLCASSGGLTNTEAFFGQGTRLTVV.

This clonotype appeared once. This chain uses TRBV7-2 with TRBJ1-1, with D perhaps TRBD1 (5 bases). The V end lost 3 bases, the J end lost 2 bases, and 19 bases lay between the germline ends. Germline lookup yields CDR1 SGHTA and CDR2 FQGNSA. CDR3 length: 17 amino acids. The CDR3 nucleotides are TGTGCCAGCAGCTTTGCTGCGTCGGGACTGGGAAACACTGAAGCTTTCTTT. This codes for CASSFAASGLGNTEAFF.

The V call is TRBV9, the J call TRBJ2-1; 7 bases match TRBD2. Trimming took 4 bases from V and 5 from J; bases not matched to a gene: 6. This CDR3 comprises 14 residues. Germline V gene data show CDR1 as SGDLS and CDR2 as YYNGEE. Here the CDR3 reads CASSPRTSHNEQFF. The CDR3 bases are TGTGCCAGCAGCCCACGGACTAGTCACAATGAGCAGTTCTTC.

The V gene is TRBV12-3 or TRBV12-4, the J gene TRBJ1-1; unclear D gene. The CDR3 contains 13 residues. Trimming stripped 5 bases from V and 2 bases from J, with 9 bases between. The CDR3 region is CASSNSPNTEAFF. The CDR3 coding sequence is TGTGCCAGCAGTAACAGCCCCAACACTGAAGCTTTCTTT.

The V gene is TRBV7-2, the J gene TRBJ2-4; 9 bases are shared with TRBD2. The CDR3 covers 15 residues. With 1 base clipped from V and 8 bases from J, the junction kept 6 bases outside the gene matches. CDR1 and CDR2 (germline): SGHTA, FQGNSA. CDR3 bases: TGTGCCAGCAGCTTAGAGGCGGCTAGCGGGGACATTCAGTACTTC. Its protein is CASSLEAASGDIQYF.

The rearrangement uses TRBV7-8 and TRBJ2-3; 13 positions match TRBD2. J was trimmed by 1 base and V by 2 bases; bases with no gene match: 6. Germline V CDR1 and CDR2: SGHVS, FQNEAQ. The CDR3 length is 18 residues. The CDR3 region has the DNA TGTGCCAGCAGCTTATCAAGGACTAGCGGGAGAGGCACAGATACGCAGTATTTT. Its protein product is CASSLSRTSGRGTDTQYF.

This clonotype has just a few counts. This chain connects TRBV27 to TRBJ2-7; a possible D gene is TRBD2 (6 bases). Per the germline V gene, CDR1 is MNHEY and CDR2 is SMNVEV (reference sequence). The CDR3 is 16 residues long. V was cut by 0 bases and J by 2 bases, with 14 bases left in between. CDR3 in DNA: TGTGCCAGCAGTTTATCGGCCGGGGACTTAACCTACGAGCAGTACTTC. Encoded protein: CASSLSAGDLTYEQYF.